Reported below is one T cell receptor beta chain. Original handling: Cell counts per sample came from amplifying reference gene primers. Method: immunoSEQ multiplex PCR; TCRdb's copy keeps in-frame clones and lacks some. V, J and clone size are those of that table, while D and trimming were read from the DNA. Here the sample spans some 150,000 clones, approximately 90% being singletons. Trimming left V 4 bases short and J 1 base short, with 7 bases between. The CDR3 runs to 13 residues. The sample comes from a study of blood T cell repertoires in COVID-19. The wider study: Specimens from acute and convalescent COVID-19 originated in the United States, Italy and Spain. PBMCs, B-cell-depleted T cells, or T cells were the source of the cDNA or gDNA that made up the material.

The clonotype was recovered from a woman aged 55-70 years with active or convalescent COVID-19. The sequencing input was peripheral blood. V usage is TRBV12-3 or TRBV12-4 and J usage is TRBJ1-1; D is possibly TRBD1 (5 bases). Written as DNA, the CDR3 is TGTGCCAGCAGTTATGACAGGAACACTGAAGCTTTCTTT. Translated, it gives CASSYDRNTEAFF.